This T cell receptor beta chain appears in the sequencing data of a study of blood T cell repertoires in COVID-19. Study background: Some COVID-19 samples were acute and others convalescent; all came from the United States, Italy and Spain. The cDNA or gDNA used as material had been derived from T cells, B-cell-depleted T cells, or PBMCs.

Original data processing: Reference gene primer amplification gave estimated nucleated cell counts. The method was immunoSEQ multiplex PCR; TCRdb's version includes in-frame clones alone and lacks a portion of them. V, J and clone size are those of that table, while D and trimming were read from the DNA. The sample has over 65,000 clones, about 76% seen once. The CDR3 totals 14 residues. Trimming pared 4 bases from V and 4 bases from J, leaving 13 bases between. Per germline, CDR1 SGDLS and CDR2 YYNGEE. The chain has TRBV9 and TRBJ2-3; no firm D call. The sample comprised peripheral blood. This TCR was sampled from a man older than 75 with acute or convalescent COVID-19. The CDR3 loop reads CASSFSSLADTQYF. The DNA for the CDR3 is TGTGCCAGCAGCTTCTCGAGCCTGGCAGATACGCAGTATTTT.